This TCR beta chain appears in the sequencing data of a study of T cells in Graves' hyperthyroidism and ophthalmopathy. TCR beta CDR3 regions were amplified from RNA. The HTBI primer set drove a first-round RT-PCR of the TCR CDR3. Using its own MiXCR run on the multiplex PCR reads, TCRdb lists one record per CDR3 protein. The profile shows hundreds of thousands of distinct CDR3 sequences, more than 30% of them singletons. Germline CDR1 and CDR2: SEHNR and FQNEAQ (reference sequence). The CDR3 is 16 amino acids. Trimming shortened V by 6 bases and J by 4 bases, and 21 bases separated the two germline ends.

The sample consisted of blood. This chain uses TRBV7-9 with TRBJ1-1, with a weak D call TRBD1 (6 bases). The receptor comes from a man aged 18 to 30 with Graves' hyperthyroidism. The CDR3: CASRHWAGATGTEAFF. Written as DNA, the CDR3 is TGTGCCAGCAGGCATTGGGCAGGGGCGACTGGCACTGAAGCTTTCTTT.